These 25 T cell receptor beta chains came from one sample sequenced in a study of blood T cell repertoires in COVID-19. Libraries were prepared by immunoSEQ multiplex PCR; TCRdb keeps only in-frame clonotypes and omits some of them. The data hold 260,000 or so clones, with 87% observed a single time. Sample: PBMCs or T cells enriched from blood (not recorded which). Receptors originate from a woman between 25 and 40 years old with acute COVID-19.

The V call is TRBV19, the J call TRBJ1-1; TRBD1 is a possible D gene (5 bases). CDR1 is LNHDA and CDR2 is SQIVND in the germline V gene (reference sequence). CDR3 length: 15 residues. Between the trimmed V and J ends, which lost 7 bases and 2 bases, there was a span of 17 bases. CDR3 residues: CASNRATVPNTEAFF. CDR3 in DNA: TGTGCCAGTAATAGGGCGACAGTCCCTAACACTGAAGCTTTCTTT.

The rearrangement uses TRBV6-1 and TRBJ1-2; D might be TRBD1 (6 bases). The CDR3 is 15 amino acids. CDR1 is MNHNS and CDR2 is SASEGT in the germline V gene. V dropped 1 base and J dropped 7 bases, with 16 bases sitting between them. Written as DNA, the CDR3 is TGTGCCAGCAGTGAAGGAGCAGGGGAACAGGGTGGCTACACCTTC. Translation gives CASSEGAGEQGGYTF.

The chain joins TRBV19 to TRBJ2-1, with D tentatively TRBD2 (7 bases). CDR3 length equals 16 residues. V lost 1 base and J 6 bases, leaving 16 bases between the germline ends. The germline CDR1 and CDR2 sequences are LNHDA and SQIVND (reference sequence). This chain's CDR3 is CASSIASGGGANEQFF. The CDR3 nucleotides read TGTGCCAGTAGTATAGCGAGTGGGGGGGGCGCCAATGAGCAGTTCTTC.

In DNA form, the CDR3 reads TGTGCCACCAGTGATTCCAGGAACAGCTACTATGGCTACACCTTC. This gives the protein CATSDSRNSYYGYTF. The gene calls are TRBV24-1 and TRBJ1-2; D gene uncertain. The germline V gene has CDR1 KGHDR and CDR2 SFDVKD. The CDR3 spans 15 residues. The V and J ends lost 2 bases and 3 bases respectively, with 12 bases between them.

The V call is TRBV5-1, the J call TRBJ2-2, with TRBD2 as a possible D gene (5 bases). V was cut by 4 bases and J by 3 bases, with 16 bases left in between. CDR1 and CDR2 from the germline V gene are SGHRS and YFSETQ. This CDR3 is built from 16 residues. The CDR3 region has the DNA TGCGCCAGCAGCCAATCAGCGGTGGTCGACACCGGGGAGCTGTTTTTT. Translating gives CASSQSAVVDTGELFF.

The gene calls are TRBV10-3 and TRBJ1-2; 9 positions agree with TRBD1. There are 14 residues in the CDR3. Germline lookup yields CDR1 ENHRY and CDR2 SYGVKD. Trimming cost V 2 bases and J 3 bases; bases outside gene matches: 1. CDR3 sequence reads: CAISEGDRDYGYTF. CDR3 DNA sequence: TGTGCCATCAGTGAGGGGGACAGGGACTATGGCTACACCTTC.

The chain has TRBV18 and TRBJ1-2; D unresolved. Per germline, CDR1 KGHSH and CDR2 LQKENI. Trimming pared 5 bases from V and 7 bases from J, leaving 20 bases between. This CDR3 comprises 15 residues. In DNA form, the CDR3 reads TGTGCCAGCTCAACTTCTACGGTGGTTGGTGGTGGCTACACCTTC. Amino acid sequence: CASSTSTVVGGGYTF.

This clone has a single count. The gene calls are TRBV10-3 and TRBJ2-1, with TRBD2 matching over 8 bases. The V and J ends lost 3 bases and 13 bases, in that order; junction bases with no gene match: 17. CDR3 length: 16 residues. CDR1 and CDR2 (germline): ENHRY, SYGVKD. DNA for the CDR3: TGTGCCATCAGTGACCCTGGCGGGGGACTAGGGGCCTACCAGTTCTTC. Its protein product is CAISDPGGGLGAYQFF.

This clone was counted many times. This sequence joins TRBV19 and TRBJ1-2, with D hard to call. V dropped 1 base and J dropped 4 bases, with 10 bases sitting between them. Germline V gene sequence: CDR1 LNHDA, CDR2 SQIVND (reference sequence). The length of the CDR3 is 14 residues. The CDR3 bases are TGTGCCAGTAGTATAGGTGCAGGAACCTATGGCTACACCTTC. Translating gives CASSIGAGTYGYTF.

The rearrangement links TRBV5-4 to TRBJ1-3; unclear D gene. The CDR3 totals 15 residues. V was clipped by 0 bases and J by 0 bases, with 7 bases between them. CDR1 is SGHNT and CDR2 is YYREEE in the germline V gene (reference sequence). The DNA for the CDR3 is TGTGCCAGCAGCTTGGACCTAGACTCTGGAAACACCATATATTTT. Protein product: CASSLDLDSGNTIYF.

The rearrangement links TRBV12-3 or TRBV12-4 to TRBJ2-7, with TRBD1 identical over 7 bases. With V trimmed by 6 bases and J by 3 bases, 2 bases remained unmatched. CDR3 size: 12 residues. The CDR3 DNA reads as TGTGCCAGCAGCAGGGGGAGCTACGAGCAGTACTTC. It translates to CASSRGSYEQYF.

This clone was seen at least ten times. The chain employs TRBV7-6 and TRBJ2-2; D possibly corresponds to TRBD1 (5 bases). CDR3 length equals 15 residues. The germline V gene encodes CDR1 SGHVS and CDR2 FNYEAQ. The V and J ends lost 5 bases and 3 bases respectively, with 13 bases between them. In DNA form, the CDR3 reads TGTGCCAGCAGCCTGGGGCAGGCTTACACCGGGGAGCTGTTTTTT. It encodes CASSLGQAYTGELFF.

CDR3 sequence reads: CASSVQVVGGATGELFF. The CDR3 DNA sequence: TGTGCCAGCAGTGTGCAAGTGGTCGGCGGGGCCACCGGGGAGCTGTTTTTT. The genes are TRBV2 and TRBJ2-2; D might be TRBD2 (6 bases). The V end lost 4 bases, the J end lost 4 bases, and 19 bases lay between the germline ends. This CDR3 contains 17 residues. From germline, CDR1 is SNHLY and CDR2 FYNNEI.

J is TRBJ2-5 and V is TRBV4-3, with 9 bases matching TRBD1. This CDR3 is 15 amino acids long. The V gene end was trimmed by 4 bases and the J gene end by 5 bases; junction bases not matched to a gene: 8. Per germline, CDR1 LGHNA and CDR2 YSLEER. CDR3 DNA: TGCGCCAGCAGCCCGGGGACAGGGATAGGGGAGACCCAGTACTTC. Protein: CASSPGTGIGETQYF.

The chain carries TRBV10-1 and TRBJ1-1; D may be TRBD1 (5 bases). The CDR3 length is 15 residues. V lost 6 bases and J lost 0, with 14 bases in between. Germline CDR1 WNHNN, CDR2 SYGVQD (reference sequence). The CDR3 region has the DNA TGCGCCAGCAGCGAAGACAGTCTCATGAACACTGAAGCTTTCTTT. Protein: CASSEDSLMNTEAFF.

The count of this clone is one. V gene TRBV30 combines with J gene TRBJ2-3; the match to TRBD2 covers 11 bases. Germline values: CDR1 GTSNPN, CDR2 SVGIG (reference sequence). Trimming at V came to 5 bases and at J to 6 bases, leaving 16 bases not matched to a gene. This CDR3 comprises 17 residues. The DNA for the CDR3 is TGTGCCTGGCCAGACCAGGGGGGACTAGCGGCTAGGGATACGCAGTATTTT. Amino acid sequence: CAWPDQGGLAARDTQYF. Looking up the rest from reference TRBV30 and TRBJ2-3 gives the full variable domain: SQTIHQWPATLVQPVGSPLSLECTVEGTSNPNLYWYRQAAGRGLQLLFYSVGIGQISSEVPQNLSASRPQDRQFILSSKKLLLSDSGFYLCAWPDQGGLAARDTQYFGPGTRLTVL.

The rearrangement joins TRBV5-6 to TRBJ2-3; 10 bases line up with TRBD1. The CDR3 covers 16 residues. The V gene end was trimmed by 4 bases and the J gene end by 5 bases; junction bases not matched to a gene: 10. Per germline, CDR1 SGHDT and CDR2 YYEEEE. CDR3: CASSLGDRGPVDTQYF. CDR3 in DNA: TGTGCCAGCAGCCTCGGAGACAGGGGGCCGGTAGATACGCAGTATTTT.

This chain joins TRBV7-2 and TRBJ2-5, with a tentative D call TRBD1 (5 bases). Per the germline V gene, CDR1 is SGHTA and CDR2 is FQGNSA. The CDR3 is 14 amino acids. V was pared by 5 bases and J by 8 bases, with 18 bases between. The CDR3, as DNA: TGTGCCAGCAGCCCCCAGACAGACCGTGGAACCCAGTACTTC. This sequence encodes CASSPQTDRGTQYF.

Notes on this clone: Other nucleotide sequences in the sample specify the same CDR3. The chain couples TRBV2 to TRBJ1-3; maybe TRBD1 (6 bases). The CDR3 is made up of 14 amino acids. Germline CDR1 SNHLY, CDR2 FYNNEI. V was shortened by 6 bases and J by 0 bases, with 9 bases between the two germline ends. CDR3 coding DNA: TGTGCCAGCAGGACAGGCCTCTCTGGAAACACCATATATTTT. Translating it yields CASRTGLSGNTIYF. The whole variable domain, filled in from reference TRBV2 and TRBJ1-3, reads EPEVTQTPSHQVTQMGQEVILRCVPISNHLYFYWYRQILGQKVEFLVSFYNNEISEKSEIFDDQFSVERPDGSNFTLKIRSTKLEDSAMYFCASRTGLSGNTIYFGEGSWLTVV.

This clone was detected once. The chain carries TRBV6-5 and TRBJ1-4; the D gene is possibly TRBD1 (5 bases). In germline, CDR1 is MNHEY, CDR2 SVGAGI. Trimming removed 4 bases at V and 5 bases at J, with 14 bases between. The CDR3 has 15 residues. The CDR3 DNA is TGTGCCAGCAGTTCGGGGGGGGAAATCAATGAAAAACTGTTTTTT. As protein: CASSSGGEINEKLFF.

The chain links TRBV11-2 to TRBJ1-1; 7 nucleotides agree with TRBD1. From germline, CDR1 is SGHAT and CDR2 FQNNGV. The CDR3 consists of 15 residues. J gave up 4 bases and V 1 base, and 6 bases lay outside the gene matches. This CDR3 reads CASSLGEGARTEAFF. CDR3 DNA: TGTGCCAGCAGCTTAGGTGAGGGGGCGCGCACTGAAGCTTTCTTT.

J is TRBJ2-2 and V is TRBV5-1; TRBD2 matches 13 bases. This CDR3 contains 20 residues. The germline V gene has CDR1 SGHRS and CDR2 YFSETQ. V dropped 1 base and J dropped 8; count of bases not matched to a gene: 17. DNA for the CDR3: TGCGCCAGCAGCTTGCCGACAGGGACGGGACTAGCGGGGACAGAAGGGGAGCTGTTTTTT. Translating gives CASSLPTGTGLAGTEGELFF.

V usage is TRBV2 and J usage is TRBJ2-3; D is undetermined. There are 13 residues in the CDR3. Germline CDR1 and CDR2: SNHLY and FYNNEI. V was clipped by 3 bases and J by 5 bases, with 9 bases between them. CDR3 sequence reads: CASSDPTGDTQYF. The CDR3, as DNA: TGTGCCAGCAGTGACCCGACTGGAGATACGCAGTATTTT. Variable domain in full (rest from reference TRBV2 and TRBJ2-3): EPEVTQTPSHQVTQMGQEVILRCVPISNHLYFYWYRQILGQKVEFLVSFYNNEISEKSEIFDDQFSVERPDGSNFTLKIRSTKLEDSAMYFCASSDPTGDTQYFGPGTRLTVL.

The CDR3 region is CASSIGLAGGHLRSYEQYF. In nucleotides, the CDR3 is TGTGCCAGCAGCATTGGACTAGCGGGGGGCCACCTACGCTCCTACGAGCAGTACTTC. The rearrangement joins TRBV7-9 to TRBJ2-7, with TRBD2 matching 14 bases. There are 19 residues in the CDR3. Germline CDR1 reads SEHNR; CDR2 reads FQNEAQ (reference sequence). The V and J ends lost 5 bases and 0 bases, in that order; junction bases with no gene match: 12.

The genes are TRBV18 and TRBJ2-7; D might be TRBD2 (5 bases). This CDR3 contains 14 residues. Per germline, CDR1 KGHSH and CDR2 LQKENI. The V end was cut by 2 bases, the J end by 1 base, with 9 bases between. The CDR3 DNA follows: TGTGCCAGCTCACCAGGAGGCGGATCCTACGAGCAGTACTTC. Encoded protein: CASSPGGGSYEQYF.